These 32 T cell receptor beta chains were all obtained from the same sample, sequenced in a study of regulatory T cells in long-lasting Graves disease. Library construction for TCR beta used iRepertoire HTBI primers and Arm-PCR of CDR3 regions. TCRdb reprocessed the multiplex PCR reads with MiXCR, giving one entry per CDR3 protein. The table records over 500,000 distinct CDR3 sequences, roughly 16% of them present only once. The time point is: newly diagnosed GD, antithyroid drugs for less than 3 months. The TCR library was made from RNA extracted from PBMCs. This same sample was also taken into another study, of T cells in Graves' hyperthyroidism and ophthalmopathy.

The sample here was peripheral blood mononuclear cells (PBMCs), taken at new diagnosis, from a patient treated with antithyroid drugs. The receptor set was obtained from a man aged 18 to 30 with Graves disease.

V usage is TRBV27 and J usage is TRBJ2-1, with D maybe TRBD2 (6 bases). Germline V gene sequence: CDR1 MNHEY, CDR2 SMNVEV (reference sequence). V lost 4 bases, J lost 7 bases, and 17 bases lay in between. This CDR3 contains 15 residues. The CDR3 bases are TGTGCCAGCAGTTCCTTTGGAGGGCCGGGGAATGAGCAGTTCTTC. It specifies CASSSFGGPGNEQFF.

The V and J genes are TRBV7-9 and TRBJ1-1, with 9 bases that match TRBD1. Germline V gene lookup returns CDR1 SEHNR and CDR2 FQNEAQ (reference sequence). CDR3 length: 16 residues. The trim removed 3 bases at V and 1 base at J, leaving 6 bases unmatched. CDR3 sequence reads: CASSLGTGGPNTEAFF. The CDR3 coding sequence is TGTGCCAGCAGCTTGGGAACAGGGGGCCCGAACACTGAAGCTTTCTTT.

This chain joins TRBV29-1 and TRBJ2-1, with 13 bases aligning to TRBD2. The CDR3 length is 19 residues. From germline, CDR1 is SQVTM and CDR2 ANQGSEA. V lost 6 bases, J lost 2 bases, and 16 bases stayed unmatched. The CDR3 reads CSVMGLAGPLRRAYNEQFF. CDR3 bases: TGCAGCGTGATGGGACTAGCGGGGCCCCTCCGTCGGGCCTACAATGAGCAGTTCTTC.

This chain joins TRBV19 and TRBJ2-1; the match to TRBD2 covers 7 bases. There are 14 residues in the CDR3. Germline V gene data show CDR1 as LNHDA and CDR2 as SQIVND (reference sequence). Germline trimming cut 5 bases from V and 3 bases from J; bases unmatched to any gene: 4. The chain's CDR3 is CASSSGGHYNEQFF. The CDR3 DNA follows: TGTGCCAGTAGTTCGGGGGGTCACTACAATGAGCAGTTCTTC. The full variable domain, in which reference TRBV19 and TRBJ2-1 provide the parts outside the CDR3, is DGGITQSPKYLFRKEGQNVTLSCEQNLNHDAMYWYRQDPGQGLRLIYYSQIVNDFQKGDIAEGYSVSREKKESFPLTVTSAQKNPTAFYLCASSSGGHYNEQFFGPGTRLTVL.

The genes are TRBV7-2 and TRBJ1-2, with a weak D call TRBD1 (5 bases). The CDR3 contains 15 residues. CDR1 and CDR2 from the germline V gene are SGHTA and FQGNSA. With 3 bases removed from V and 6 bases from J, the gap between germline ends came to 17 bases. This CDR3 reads CASSLESGSGHGYTF. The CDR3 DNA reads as TGTGCCAGCAGCTTGGAATCAGGGTCGGGGCATGGCTACACCTTC.

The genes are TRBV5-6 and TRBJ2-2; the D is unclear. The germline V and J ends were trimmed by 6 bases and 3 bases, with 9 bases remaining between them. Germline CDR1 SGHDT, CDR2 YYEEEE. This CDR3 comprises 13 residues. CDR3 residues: CASTREDTGELFF. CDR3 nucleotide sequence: TGTGCCAGCACCCGTGAAGACACCGGGGAGCTGTTTTTT.

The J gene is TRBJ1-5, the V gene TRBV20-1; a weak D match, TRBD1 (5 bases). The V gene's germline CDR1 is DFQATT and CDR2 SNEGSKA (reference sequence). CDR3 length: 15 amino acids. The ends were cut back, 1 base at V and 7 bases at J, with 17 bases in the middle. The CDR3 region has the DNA TGCAGTGCTAGAGGACAGTCCCGGATAGGACAGCCCCAGCATTTT. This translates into CSARGQSRIGQPQHF.

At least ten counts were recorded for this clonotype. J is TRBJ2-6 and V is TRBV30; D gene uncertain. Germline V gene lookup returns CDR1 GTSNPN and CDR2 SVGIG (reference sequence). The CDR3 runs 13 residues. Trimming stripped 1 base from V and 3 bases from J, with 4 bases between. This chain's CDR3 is CAWSGGGANVLTF. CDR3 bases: TGTGCCTGGAGTGGCGGTGGGGCCAACGTCCTGACTTTC.

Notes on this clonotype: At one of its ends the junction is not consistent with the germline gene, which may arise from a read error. The CDR3 nucleotides are TGTGCCAGCAGCTTAGCGCACGTACTCTTC. It translates to CASSLAHVLF. The chain joins TRBV7-9 to TRBJ1-2; D unclear. Germline V gives CDR1 SEHNR, CDR2 FQNEAQ (reference sequence). The CDR3 is 10 amino acids.

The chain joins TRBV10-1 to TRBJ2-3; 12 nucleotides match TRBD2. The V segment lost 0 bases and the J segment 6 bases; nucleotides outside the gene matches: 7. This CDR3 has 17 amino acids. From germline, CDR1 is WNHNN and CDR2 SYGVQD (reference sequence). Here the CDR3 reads CASSESLLAGGMDTQYF. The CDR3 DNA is TGCGCCAGCAGTGAGTCCTTACTAGCGGGAGGTATGGATACGCAGTATTTT.

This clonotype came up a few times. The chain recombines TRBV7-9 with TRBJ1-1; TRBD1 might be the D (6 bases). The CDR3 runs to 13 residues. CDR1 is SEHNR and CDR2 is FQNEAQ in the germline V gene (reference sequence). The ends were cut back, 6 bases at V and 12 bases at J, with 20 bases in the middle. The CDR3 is CASSSRQVDGTFF. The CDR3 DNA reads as TGTGCCAGCAGTAGCAGACAGGTGGACGGGACTTTCTTT.

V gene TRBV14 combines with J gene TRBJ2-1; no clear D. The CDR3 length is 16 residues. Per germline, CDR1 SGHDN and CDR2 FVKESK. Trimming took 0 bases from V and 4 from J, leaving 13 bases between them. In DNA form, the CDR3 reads TGTGCCAGCAGCCAAGATCAAGGCTCTCGGTACAATGAGCAGTTCTTC. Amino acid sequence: CASSQDQGSRYNEQFF.

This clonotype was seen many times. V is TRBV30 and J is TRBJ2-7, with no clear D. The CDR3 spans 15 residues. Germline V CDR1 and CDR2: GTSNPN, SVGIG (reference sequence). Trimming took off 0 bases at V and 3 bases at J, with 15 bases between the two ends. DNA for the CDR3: TGTGCCTGGAGTGTATTTGGTACGAGTTTCTACGAGCAGTACTTC. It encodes CAWSVFGTSFYEQYF.

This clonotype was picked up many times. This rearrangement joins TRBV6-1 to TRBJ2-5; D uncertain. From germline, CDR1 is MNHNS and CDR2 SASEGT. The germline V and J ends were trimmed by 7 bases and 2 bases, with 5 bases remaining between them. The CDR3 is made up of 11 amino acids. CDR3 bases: TGTGCCAGCAAAGGACAAGAGACCCAGTACTTC. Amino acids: CASKGQETQYF.

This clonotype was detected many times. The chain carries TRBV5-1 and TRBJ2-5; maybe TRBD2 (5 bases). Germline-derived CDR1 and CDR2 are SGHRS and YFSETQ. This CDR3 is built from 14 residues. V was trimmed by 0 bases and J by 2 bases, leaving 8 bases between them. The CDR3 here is CASSLERGQETQYF. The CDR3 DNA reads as TGCGCCAGCAGCTTGGAACGGGGTCAAGAGACCCAGTACTTC.

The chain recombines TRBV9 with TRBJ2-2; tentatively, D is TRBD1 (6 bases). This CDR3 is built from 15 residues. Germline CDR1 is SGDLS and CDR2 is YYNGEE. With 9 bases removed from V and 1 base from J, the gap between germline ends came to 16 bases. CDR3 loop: CATSRTVQNTGELFF. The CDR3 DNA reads TGTGCCACCTCAAGGACAGTTCAGAACACCGGGGAGCTGTTTTTT.

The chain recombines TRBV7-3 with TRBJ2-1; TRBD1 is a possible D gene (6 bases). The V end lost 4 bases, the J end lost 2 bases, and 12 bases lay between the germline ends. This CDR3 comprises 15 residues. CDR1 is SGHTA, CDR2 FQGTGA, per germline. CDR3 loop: CASSSRTEAYNEQFF. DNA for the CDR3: TGTGCCAGCAGCTCCCGGACAGAAGCCTACAATGAGCAGTTCTTC.

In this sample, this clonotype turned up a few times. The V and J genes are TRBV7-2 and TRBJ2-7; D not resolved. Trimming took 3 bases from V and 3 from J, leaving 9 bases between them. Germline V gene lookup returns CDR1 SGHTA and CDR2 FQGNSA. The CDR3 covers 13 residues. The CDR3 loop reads CASSFERYYEQYF. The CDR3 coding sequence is TGTGCCAGCAGCTTTGAGCGTTACTACGAGCAGTACTTC.

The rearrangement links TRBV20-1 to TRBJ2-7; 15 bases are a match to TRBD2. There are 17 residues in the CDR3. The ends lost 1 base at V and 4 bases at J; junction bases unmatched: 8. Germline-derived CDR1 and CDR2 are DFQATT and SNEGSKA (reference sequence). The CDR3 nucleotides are TGCAGTGCTAGAGCCATCGCCGGGACTAGCGGGGGGTACGAGCAGTACTTC. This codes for CSARAIAGTSGGYEQYF.

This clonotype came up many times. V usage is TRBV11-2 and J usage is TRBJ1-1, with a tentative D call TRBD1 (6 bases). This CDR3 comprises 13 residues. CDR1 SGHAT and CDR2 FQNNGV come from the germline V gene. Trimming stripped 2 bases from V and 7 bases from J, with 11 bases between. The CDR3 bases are TGTGCCAGCAGCTTATCCCAGGGGCGTGAAGCTTTCTTT. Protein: CASSLSQGREAFF. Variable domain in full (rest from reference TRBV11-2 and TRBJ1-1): EAGVAQSPRYKIIEKRQSVAFWCNPISGHATLYWYQQILGQGPKLLIQFQNNGVVDDSQLPKDRFSAERLKGVDSTLKIQPAKLEDSAVYLCASSLSQGREAFFGQGTRLTVV.

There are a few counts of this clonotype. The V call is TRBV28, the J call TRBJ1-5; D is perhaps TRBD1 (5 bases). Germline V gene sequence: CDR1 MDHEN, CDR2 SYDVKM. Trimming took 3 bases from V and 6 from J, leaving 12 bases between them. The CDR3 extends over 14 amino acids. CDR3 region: CASSFISGIQPQHF. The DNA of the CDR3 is TGTGCCAGCAGTTTCATCTCAGGGATTCAGCCCCAGCATTTT.

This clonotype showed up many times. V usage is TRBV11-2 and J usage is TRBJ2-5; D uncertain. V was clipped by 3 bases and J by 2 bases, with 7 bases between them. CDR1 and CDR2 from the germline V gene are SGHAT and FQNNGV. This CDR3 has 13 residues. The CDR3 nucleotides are TGTGCCAGCAGCTTTCGGCGGCAAGAGACCCAGTACTTC. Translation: CASSFRRQETQYF. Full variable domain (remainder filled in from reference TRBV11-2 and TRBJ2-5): EAGVAQSPRYKIIEKRQSVAFWCNPISGHATLYWYQQILGQGPKLLIQFQNNGVVDDSQLPKDRFSAERLKGVDSTLKIQPAKLEDSAVYLCASSFRRQETQYFGPGTRLLVL.

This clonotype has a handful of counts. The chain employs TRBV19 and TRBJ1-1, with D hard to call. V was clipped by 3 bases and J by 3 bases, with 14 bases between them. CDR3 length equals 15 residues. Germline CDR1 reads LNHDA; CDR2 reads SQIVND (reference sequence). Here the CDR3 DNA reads TGTGCCAGTAGTATGCCCCTCTCCCGACACACTGAAGCTTTCTTT. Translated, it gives CASSMPLSRHTEAFF.

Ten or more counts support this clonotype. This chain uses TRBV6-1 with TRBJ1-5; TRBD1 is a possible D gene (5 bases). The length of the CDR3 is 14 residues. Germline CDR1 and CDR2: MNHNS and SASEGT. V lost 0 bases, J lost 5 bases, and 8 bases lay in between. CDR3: CASSEAWGDQPQHF. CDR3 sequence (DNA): TGTGCCAGCAGTGAAGCCTGGGGGGATCAGCCCCAGCATTTT.

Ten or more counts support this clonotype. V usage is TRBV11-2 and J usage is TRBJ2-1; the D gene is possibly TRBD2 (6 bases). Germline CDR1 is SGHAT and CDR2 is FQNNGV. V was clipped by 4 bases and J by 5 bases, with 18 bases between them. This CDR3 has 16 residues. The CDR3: CASSWRAASAHNEQFF. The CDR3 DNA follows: TGTGCCAGCAGCTGGCGGGCGGCTAGCGCTCACAATGAGCAGTTCTTC.

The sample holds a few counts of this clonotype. The chain's CDR3 is CAWRASGTGREQYF. Written as DNA, the CDR3 is TGTGCCTGGCGTGCTTCCGGGACCGGTCGCGAGCAGTACTTC. This chain uses TRBV30 with TRBJ2-7, with D possibly called TRBD1 or TRBD2 (5 bases each). Trimming took 5 bases from V and 6 from J, leaving 20 bases between them. The CDR3 totals 14 residues. The germline gives CDR1 GTSNPN, CDR2 SVGIG (reference sequence).

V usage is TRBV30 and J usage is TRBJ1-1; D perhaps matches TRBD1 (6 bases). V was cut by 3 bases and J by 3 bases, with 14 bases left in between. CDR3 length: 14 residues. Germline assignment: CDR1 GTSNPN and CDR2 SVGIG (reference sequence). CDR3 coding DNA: TGTGCCTGGAGGAAACAGGGAGGGGACACTGAAGCTTTCTTT. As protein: CAWRKQGGDTEAFF. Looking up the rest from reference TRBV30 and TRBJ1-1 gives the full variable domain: SQTIHQWPATLVQPVGSPLSLECTVEGTSNPNLYWYRQAAGRGLQLLFYSVGIGQISSEVPQNLSASRPQDRQFILSSKKLLLSDSGFYLCAWRKQGGDTEAFFGQGTRLTVV.

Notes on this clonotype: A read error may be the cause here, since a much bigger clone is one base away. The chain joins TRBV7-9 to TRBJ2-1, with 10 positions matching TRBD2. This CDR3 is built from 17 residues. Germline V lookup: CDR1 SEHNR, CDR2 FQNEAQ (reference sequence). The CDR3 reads CASSLEGLAGVFREQLF. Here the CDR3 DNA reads TGTGCCAGCAGCTTAGAGGGGCTAGCGGGAGTGTTTCGTGAGCAGCTCTTC.

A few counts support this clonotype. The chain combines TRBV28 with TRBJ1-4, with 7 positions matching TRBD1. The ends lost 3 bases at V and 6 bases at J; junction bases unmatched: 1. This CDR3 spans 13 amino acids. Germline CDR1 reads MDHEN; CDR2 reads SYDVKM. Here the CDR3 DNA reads TGTGCCAGCAGTTTTAGGGGGCATGAAAAACTGTTTTTT. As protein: CASSFRGHEKLFF.

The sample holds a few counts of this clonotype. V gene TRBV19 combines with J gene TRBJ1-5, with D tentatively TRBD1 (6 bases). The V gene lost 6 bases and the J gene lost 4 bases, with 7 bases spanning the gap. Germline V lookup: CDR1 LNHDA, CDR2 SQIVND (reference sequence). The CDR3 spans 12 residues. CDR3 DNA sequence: TGTGCCAGTAGGACAGGTAATCAGCCCCAGCATTTT. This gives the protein CASRTGNQPQHF.

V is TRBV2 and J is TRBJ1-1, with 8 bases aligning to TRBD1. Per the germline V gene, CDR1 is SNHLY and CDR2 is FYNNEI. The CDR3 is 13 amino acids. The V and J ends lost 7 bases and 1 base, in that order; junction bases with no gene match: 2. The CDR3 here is CASTGTGNTEAFF. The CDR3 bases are TGTGCCAGCACTGGGACAGGGAACACTGAAGCTTTCTTT.

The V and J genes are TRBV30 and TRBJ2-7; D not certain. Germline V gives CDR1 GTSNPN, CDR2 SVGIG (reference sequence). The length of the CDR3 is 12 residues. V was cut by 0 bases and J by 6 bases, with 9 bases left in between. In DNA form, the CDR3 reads TGTGCCTGGAGTGTAACCGGACCCGAGCAGTACTTC. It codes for CAWSVTGPEQYF.